The 27 T cell receptor beta chains below come from one sample, sequenced in a study of blood T cell repertoires in COVID-19. Here immunoSEQ multiplex PCR was the method, and the copy in TCRdb shows in-frame clones only, minus some. The table lists tens of thousands of clones, more than 80% of them singletons. Sequenced sample: peripheral blood. The origin of the receptors is an elderly man with acute or convalescent COVID-19.

This sequence joins TRBV30 and TRBJ2-5; D uncertain. Germline CDR1 and CDR2: GTSNPN and SVGIG (reference sequence). CDR3 length: 11 residues. V was trimmed by 5 bases and J by 5 bases, leaving 9 bases between them. CDR3 sequence reads: CAWSPSETQYF. As DNA, the CDR3 is TGTGCCTGGTCCCCCTCTGAGACCCAGTACTTC.

The rearrangement uses TRBV30 and TRBJ1-4; perhaps TRBD1 as D (5 bases). In germline, CDR1 is GTSNPN, CDR2 SVGIG (reference sequence). Trimming removed 1 base from V and 3 bases from J, with 9 bases in between. The length of the CDR3 is 14 residues. CDR3 in amino acids: CAWSDGRANEKLFF. The CDR3 DNA reads TGTGCCTGGAGTGACGGCAGGGCTAATGAAAAACTGTTTTTT.

V is TRBV21-1 and J is TRBJ2-1; the D call in the table, TRBD1, was not verified against the DNA. TRBV21-1 represents a pseudogene. The length of the CDR3 is 21 residues. DNA for the CDR3: TGTGCCAGCAGCAAAGAAGGCCAGGGGGCGAGGTGCGGTGGCTATTACAATGAGCAGTTCTTC. Protein product: CASSKEGQGARCGGYYNEQFF.

The J gene is TRBJ2-5, the V gene TRBV27; 8 bases fit TRBD1. This CDR3 spans 15 amino acids. The germline V gene has CDR1 MNHEY and CDR2 SMNVEV (reference sequence). Trimming cost V 5 bases and J 11 bases; bases outside gene matches: 16. Written as DNA, the CDR3 is TGTGCCAGCAGTCCGTATCAGGGGGCAACTCCGGGGCAGTACTTC. Encoded protein: CASSPYQGATPGQYF.

The chain is built from TRBV18 and TRBJ1-5; 10 nucleotides agree with TRBD1. Germline V gene lookup returns CDR1 KGHSH and CDR2 LQKENI. CDR3 length: 18 amino acids. The J segment lost 2 bases and the V segment lost 1 base, leaving 8 bases of the junction unmatched. CDR3 DNA sequence: TGTGCCAGCTCACCACAAGGACAGGGGGGTGCTGGCAATCAGCCCCAGCATTTT. Translated: CASSPQGQGGAGNQPQHF.

In its sample, this clone was seen a few times. The rearrangement links TRBV6-2 or TRBV6-3 to TRBJ2-2; D call uncertain. Trimming cost V 0 bases and J 1 base, with 6 bases left between them. The CDR3 extends over 15 amino acids. Germline CDR1 reads MNHEY; CDR2 reads SVGEGT. CDR3 sequence (DNA): TGTGCCAGCAGTTACTCGCGTATGAACACCGGGGAGCTGTTTTTT. This codes for CASSYSRMNTGELFF.

The chain has TRBV29-1 and TRBJ1-3; TRBD1 matches 8 bases. This CDR3 region has 14 residues. The germline V gene encodes CDR1 SQVTM and CDR2 ANQGSEA. V lost 4 bases to trimming and J lost 4 bases; unmatched junction nucleotides: 6. CDR3: CSVGQGTGGNTIYF. In DNA, the CDR3 is TGCAGCGTTGGACAGGGGACTGGGGGAAACACCATATATTTT.

The CDR3 sequence: CASNPPGVQYQPQHF. The CDR3 bases are TGTGCCAGCAATCCCCCGGGGGTGCAATATCAGCCCCAGCATTTT. The chain uses TRBV28 and TRBJ1-5; tentatively, D is TRBD1 (5 bases). The CDR3 has 15 residues. V lost 7 bases and J lost 5, with 18 bases in between. The germline gives CDR1 MDHEN, CDR2 SYDVKM. Full variable domain (rest looked up from reference TRBV28 and TRBJ1-5): DVKVTQSSRYLVKRTGEKVFLECVQDMDHENMFWYRQDPGLGLRLIYFSYDVKMKEKGDIPEGYSVSREKKERFSLILESASTNQTSMYLCASNPPGVQYQPQHFGDGTRLSIL.

In this sample, this clone turned up once. J is TRBJ2-5 and V is TRBV12-5; 10 positions agree with TRBD2. The V segment lost 3 bases and the J segment 5 bases; nucleotides outside the gene matches: 3. CDR3 length equals 14 residues. Germline assignment: CDR1 LGHNT and CDR2 FRNRAP. The CDR3 protein is CASGLAGGIETQYF. The CDR3 region has the DNA TGTGCTAGTGGTTTAGCGGGAGGGATTGAGACCCAGTACTTC.

This clone was seen a handful of times. CDR3 nucleotides: TGCGCCAGCAGCTTGTCGGGCCCGGCGGGATCACCCCTCCACTTT. This codes for CASSLSGPAGSPLHF. The genes are TRBV5-1 and TRBJ1-6; D remains ambiguous. The CDR3 is made up of 15 amino acids. The V gene lost 1 base and the J gene lost 10 bases, with 15 bases spanning the gap. Germline CDR1 SGHRS, CDR2 YFSETQ.

The chain employs TRBV6-5 and TRBJ1-2, with a tentative D call TRBD1 (5 bases). CDR1 and CDR2 from the germline V gene are MNHEY and SVGAGI. V lost 7 bases and J lost 4, with 16 bases in between. This CDR3 has 14 residues. CDR3 DNA sequence: TGTGCCAGCACCCCCGGAGGGGTGGGCTATGGCTACACCTTC. Translating it yields CASTPGGVGYGYTF.

The rearrangement links TRBV7-2 to TRBJ1-1, with D perhaps matching TRBD1 (5 bases). V dropped 5 bases and J dropped 4 bases, with 14 bases sitting between them. CDR1 and CDR2 (germline): SGHTA, FQGNSA. This CDR3 has 14 residues. CDR3 bases: TGTGCCAGCAGCCTAGACAGAGGAGGCACTGAAGCTTTCTTT. This encodes CASSLDRGGTEAFF.

The rearrangement uses TRBV14 and TRBJ2-3; 10 nucleotides align to TRBD2. J was trimmed by 3 bases and V by 0 bases; bases with no gene match: 6. The CDR3 is made up of 17 amino acids. The V gene's germline CDR1 is SGHDN and CDR2 FVKESK. The CDR3 reads CASSQESGGAETDTQYF. The CDR3 DNA reads TGTGCCAGCAGCCAAGAAAGCGGGGGGGCGGAGACAGATACGCAGTATTTT.

This chain joins TRBV19 and TRBJ2-3, with 9 nucleotides matching TRBD1. CDR3 length: 15 amino acids. Germline V gene lookup returns CDR1 LNHDA and CDR2 SQIVND (reference sequence). The V and J ends lost 5 bases and 5 bases, in that order; junction bases with no gene match: 8. DNA of the CDR3: TGTGCCAGTAGTGCACAGGGGGCCGGGAGAGATACGCAGTATTTT. Its translation is CASSAQGAGRDTQYF.

A few counts support this clone. The chain recombines TRBV4-1 with TRBJ1-5; D unclear. V was shortened by 0 bases and J by 3 bases, with 12 bases between the two germline ends. This CDR3 comprises 16 residues. Germline V gene data show CDR1 as MGHRA and CDR2 as YSYEKL. The CDR3 region has the DNA TGCGCCAGCAGCCAAGAACGTCAGGTGATCAATCAGCCCCAGCATTTT. Its protein is CASSQERQVINQPQHF.

The chain uses TRBV14 and TRBJ2-7, with D maybe TRBD1 (6 bases). There are 15 residues in the CDR3. The germline V gene encodes CDR1 SGHDN and CDR2 FVKESK. Deletions cut 1 base from V and 4 bases from J, with 14 bases between. This CDR3 is CASSQVAGALYEQYF. CDR3 nucleotide sequence: TGTGCCAGCAGCCAAGTTGCAGGGGCTTTATACGAGCAGTACTTC. Full variable domain (remainder filled in from reference TRBV14 and TRBJ2-7): EAGVTQFPSHSVIEKGQTVTLRCDPISGHDNLYWYRRVMGKEIKFLLHFVKESKQDESGMPNNRFLAERTGGTYSTLKVQPAELEDSGVYFCASSQVAGALYEQYFGPGTRLTVT.

The table lists this clone with a few counts. The chain's CDR3 is CASSLAVETGLSGQFF. As DNA, the CDR3 is TGTGCCAGCAGCTTAGCAGTTGAGACAGGACTTTCAGGGCAGTTCTTC. The chain joins TRBV7-6 to TRBJ2-1, with a weak D call TRBD1 (6 bases). Germline V gene data show CDR1 as SGHVS and CDR2 as FNYEAQ. Trimming removed 0 bases at V and 12 bases at J, with 21 bases between. CDR3 size: 16 residues. The variable domain in full, with the rest retrieved from reference TRBV7-6 and TRBJ2-1, is GAGVSQSPRYKVTKRGQDVALRCDPISGHVSLYWYRQALGQGPEFLTYFNYEAQQDKSGLPNDRFSAERPEGSISTLTIQRTEQRDSAMYRCASSLAVETGLSGQFFGPGTRLTVL.

The chain combines TRBV28 with TRBJ2-5; 9 bases align to TRBD1. Germline-derived CDR1 and CDR2 are MDHEN and SYDVKM. CDR3 length: 14 residues. After removal of 6 bases from V and 5 bases from J, the junction contained 7 bases not matched to a gene. In DNA, the CDR3 is TGTGCCAGCAGCCGACGGACAGGGGAGGAGACCCAGTACTTC. Encoded protein: CASSRRTGEETQYF.

The V call is TRBV5-1, the J call TRBJ2-7, with a possible D match to TRBD1 (5 bases). Trimming pared 0 bases from V and 7 bases from J, leaving 5 bases between. The germline CDR1 and CDR2 sequences are SGHRS and YFSETQ. This CDR3 region has 11 residues. CDR3 bases: TGCGCCAGCAGCTTGGACAGGGAGCAGTACTTC. It yields the protein CASSLDREQYF.

The J gene is TRBJ1-2, the V gene TRBV2; D unclear. Germline CDR1 reads SNHLY; CDR2 reads FYNNEI. Trimming left V 7 bases short and J 2 bases short, with 5 bases between. This CDR3 has 11 amino acids. The CDR3 here is CASTENYGYTF. The CDR3 nucleotides are TGTGCCAGCACAGAAAACTATGGCTACACCTTC.

The chain uses TRBV19 and TRBJ2-5; 7 positions agree with TRBD2. V lost 8 bases to trimming and J lost 1 base; unmatched junction nucleotides: 7. The CDR3 has 14 residues. Germline-derived CDR1 and CDR2 are LNHDA and SQIVND (reference sequence). The CDR3 region has the DNA TGTGCCAGTCGTAAAACGGGGGGCCAAGAGACCCAGTACTTC. This encodes CASRKTGGQETQYF.

The rearrangement joins TRBV29-1 to TRBJ2-7; TRBD1 might be the D (6 bases). V lost 7 bases to trimming and J lost 5 bases, with 15 bases between them. CDR1 and CDR2 from the germline V gene are SQVTM and ANQGSEA. The CDR3 sequence is 12 residues long. Here the CDR3 reads CSASTGSDEQYF. DNA for the CDR3: TGCAGCGCATCCACAGGGTCCGACGAGCAGTACTTC.

The chain is built from TRBV7-9 and TRBJ1-1; D call uncertain. The ends were cut back, 4 bases at V and 3 bases at J, with 12 bases in the middle. The length of the CDR3 is 14 residues. The V gene's germline CDR1 is SEHNR and CDR2 FQNEAQ (reference sequence). The CDR3 DNA is TGTGCCAGCAGCTCCCTGGCAGGTGACACTGAAGCTTTCTTT. Its translation: CASSSLAGDTEAFF.

The genes are TRBV28 and TRBJ1-1, with no clear D. The germline V gene has CDR1 MDHEN and CDR2 SYDVKM. The CDR3 length is 13 residues. Trimming took off 3 bases at V and 4 bases at J, with 9 bases between the two ends. The CDR3 DNA sequence: TGTGCCAGCAGTTTGAGGGTGAGCACTGAAGCTTTCTTT. It is translated as CASSLRVSTEAFF.

This chain uses TRBV7-9 with TRBJ1-4; tentative D call: TRBD1 (5 bases). Between the trimmed V and J ends, which lost 1 base and 1 base, there was a span of 13 bases. Germline V gene data show CDR1 as SEHNR and CDR2 as FQNEAQ (reference sequence). The CDR3 totals 17 residues. CDR3 sequence (DNA): TGTGCCAGCAGCTTAGGCAGGGTTTCTGTAACTAATGAAAAACTGTTTTTT. This codes for CASSLGRVSVTNEKLFF.

This clone has only a few counts. The chain links TRBV6-5 to TRBJ1-6, with D possibly being TRBD1 (5 bases). CDR1 MNHEY and CDR2 SVGAGI come from the germline V gene. The length of the CDR3 is 13 residues. V was clipped by 7 bases and J by 8 bases, with 12 bases between them. CDR3 nucleotide sequence: TGTGCCAGCATCTCACCCAGGGATTCACCCCTCCACTTT. This encodes CASISPRDSPLHF.

The rearrangement joins TRBV7-2 to TRBJ2-5, with D possibly being TRBD1 (7 bases). CDR1 and CDR2 (germline): SGHTA, FQGNSA. This CDR3 is built from 15 residues. The germline V and J ends were trimmed by 5 bases and 4 bases, with 17 bases remaining between them. Here the CDR3 reads CASSRRGASGETQYF. CDR3 coding DNA: TGTGCCAGCAGCCGCAGGGGGGCCAGCGGAGAGACCCAGTACTTC.